This T cell receptor (beta chain) stems from a study of T cells in Graves' hyperthyroidism and ophthalmopathy. There were TCR beta CDR3 regions amplified from RNA transcripts. HTBI primers were used for first-round RT-PCR of the TCR CDR3. TCRdb reprocessed the multiplex PCR reads with MiXCR, giving one entry per CDR3 protein. In the table there are around 570,000 distinct CDR3 sequences, less than 20% of which are singletons. Germline V CDR1 and CDR2: SGHAT, FQNNGV. J gave up 6 bases and V 4 bases, and 12 bases lay outside the gene matches. CDR3 size: 18 residues. The sample consisted of blood. The chain recombines TRBV11-2 with TRBJ2-1, with 13 bases that match TRBD2. The receptor's source is a man aged 35-49 years with Graves' ophthalmopathy. CDR3 in DNA: TGTGCCAGCAGCTCAGAGGGGACTAGCGGGATCCCTCGCAATGAGCAGTTCTTC. Translated, it gives CASSSEGTSGIPRNEQFF.